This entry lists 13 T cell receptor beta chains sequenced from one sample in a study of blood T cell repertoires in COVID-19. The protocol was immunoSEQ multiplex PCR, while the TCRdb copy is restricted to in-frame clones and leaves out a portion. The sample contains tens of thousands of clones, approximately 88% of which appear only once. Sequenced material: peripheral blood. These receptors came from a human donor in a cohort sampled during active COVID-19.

The CDR3 DNA reads as TGTGCCAGCAGACTTCCGGGACAAACCTACGAGCAGTACTTC. This encodes CASRLPGQTYEQYF. The V gene is TRBV5-8, the J gene TRBJ2-7, with D tentatively TRBD1 (6 bases). CDR3 length: 14 residues. The germline V gene has CDR1 SGHTS and CDR2 YDEGEE. Between the trimmed V and J ends, which lost 5 bases and 2 bases, there was a span of 14 bases.

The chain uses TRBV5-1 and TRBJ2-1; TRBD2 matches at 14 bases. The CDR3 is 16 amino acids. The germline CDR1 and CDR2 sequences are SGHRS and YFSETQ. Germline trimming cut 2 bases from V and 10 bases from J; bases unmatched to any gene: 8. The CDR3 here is CASSFPGLAGVEEQFF. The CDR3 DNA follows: TGCGCCAGCAGCTTCCCGGGACTAGCGGGAGTGGAGGAGCAGTTCTTC.

CDR3 sequence: CASSQVTRFREHTDTQYF. The CDR3 nucleotides are TGTGCCAGCAGCCAAGTCACCCGGTTTCGGGAGCACACAGATACGCAGTATTTT. The rearrangement uses TRBV14 and TRBJ2-3; D may be TRBD2 (6 bases). The V gene's germline CDR1 is SGHDN and CDR2 FVKESK. V was cut by 1 base and J by 2 bases, with 19 bases left in between. The CDR3 is 18 amino acids.

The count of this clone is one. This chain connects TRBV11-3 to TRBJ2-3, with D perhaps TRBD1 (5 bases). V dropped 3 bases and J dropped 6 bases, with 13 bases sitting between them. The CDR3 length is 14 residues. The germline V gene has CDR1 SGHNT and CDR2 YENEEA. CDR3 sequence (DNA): TGTGCCAGCAGCTTTCAGGGTGCGGTGGATACGCAGTATTTT. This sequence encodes CASSFQGAVDTQYF.

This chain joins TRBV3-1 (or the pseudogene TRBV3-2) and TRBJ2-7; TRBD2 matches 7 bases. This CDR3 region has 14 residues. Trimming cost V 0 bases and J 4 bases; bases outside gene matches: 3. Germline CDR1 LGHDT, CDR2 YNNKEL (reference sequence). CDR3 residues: CASSQEGGGYEQYF. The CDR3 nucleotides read TGTGCCAGCAGCCAAGAAGGCGGGGGATACGAGCAGTACTTC.

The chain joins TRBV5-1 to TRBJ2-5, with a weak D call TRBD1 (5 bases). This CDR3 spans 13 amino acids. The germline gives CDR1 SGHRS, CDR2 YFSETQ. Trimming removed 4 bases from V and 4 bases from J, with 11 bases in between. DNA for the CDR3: TGCGCCAGCAGCCCGACAGTTGGAGAGACCCAGTACTTC. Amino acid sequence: CASSPTVGETQYF.

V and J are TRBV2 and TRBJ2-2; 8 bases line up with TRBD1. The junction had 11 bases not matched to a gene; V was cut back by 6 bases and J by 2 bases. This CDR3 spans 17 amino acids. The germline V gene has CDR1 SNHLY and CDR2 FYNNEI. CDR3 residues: CASSKGQGRGNTGELFF. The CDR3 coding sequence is TGTGCCAGCAGCAAAGGACAGGGTCGTGGCAACACCGGGGAGCTGTTTTTT.

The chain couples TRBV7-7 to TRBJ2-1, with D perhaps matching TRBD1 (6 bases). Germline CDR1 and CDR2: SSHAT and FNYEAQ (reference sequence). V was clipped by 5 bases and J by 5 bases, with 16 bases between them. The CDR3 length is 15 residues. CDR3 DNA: TGTGCCAGCAGCCCGAGAGGACAGCTGAACAATGAGCAGTTCTTC. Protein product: CASSPRGQLNNEQFF. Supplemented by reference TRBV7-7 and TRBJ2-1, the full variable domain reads GAGVSQSPRYKVTKRGQDVTLRCDPISSHATLYWYQQALGQGPEFLTYFNYEAQPDKSGLPSDRFSAERPEGSISTLTIQRTEQRDSAMYRCASSPRGQLNNEQFFGPGTRLTVL.

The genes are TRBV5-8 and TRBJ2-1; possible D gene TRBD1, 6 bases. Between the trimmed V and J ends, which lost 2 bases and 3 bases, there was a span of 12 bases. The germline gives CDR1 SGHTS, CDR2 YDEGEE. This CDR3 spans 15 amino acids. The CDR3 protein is CASSFDRPNYNEQFF. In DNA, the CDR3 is TGTGCCAGCAGCTTTGACAGGCCCAACTACAATGAGCAGTTCTTC.

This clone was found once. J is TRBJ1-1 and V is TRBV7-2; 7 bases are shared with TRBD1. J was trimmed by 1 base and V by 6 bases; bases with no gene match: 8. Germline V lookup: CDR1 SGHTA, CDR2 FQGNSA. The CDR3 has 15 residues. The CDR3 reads CASRTQGGGNTEAFF. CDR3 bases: TGTGCCAGCAGAACCCAGGGGGGCGGGAACACTGAAGCTTTCTTT.

The CDR3 spells CAWSQDTGRGNTIYF. The CDR3 bases are TGTGCCTGGAGTCAGGATACAGGGCGGGGAAACACCATATATTTT. The chain has TRBV30 and TRBJ1-3, with D possibly matching TRBD1 (6 bases). The germline V gene encodes CDR1 GTSNPN and CDR2 SVGIG (reference sequence). CDR3 length: 15 residues. V gave up 2 bases and J gave up 4 bases, with 15 bases separating them.

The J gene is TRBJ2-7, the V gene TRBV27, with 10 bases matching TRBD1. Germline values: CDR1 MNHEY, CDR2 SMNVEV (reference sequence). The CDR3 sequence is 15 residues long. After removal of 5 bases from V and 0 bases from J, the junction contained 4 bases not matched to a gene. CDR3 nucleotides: TGTGCCAGCAGTCTCTGGACAGGGGGCTCCTACGAGCAGTACTTC. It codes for CASSLWTGGSYEQYF.

This CDR3 reads CASRPFRDRGDSIYEQYF. CDR3 in DNA: TGTGCCAGCAGGCCGTTTCGGGACAGGGGAGATTCCATCTACGAGCAGTACTTC. The chain has TRBV5-4 and TRBJ2-7; 10 positions agree with TRBD1. CDR1 and CDR2 (germline): SGHNT, YYREEE (reference sequence). The CDR3 is 18 residues long. After removal of 5 bases from V and 3 bases from J, the junction contained 17 bases not matched to a gene.